A single sample gave rise to the 5 T cell receptor beta chains below, sequenced in a study of T cell responses to AZD1222 COVID-19 vaccine. Using immunoSEQ multiplex PCR, the repertoire was profiled, and TCRdb retains in-frame clones only, with some absent. The sample includes 130,000 or so clones, over 90% seen only once; the top ten take 5% to 7%. Source: peripheral blood, taken on day 0 of AZD1222 vaccination. These receptor sequences come from an adult in good health.

The genes are TRBV7-3 and TRBJ2-3; D is perhaps TRBD1 or TRBD2 (5 bases each). V was cut by 5 bases and J by 6 bases, with 15 bases left in between. The germline V gene encodes CDR1 SGHTA and CDR2 FQGTGA. The CDR3 runs to 14 residues. The CDR3 loop is CASSLLGPSDTQYF. CDR3 nucleotides: TGTGCCAGCAGCCTCCTGGGACCGTCTGATACGCAGTATTTT.

The chain couples TRBV2 to TRBJ2-3; 8 nucleotides align to TRBD2. The germline V gene encodes CDR1 SNHLY and CDR2 FYNNEI. CDR3 length: 14 residues. With 6 bases clipped from V and 4 bases from J, the junction kept 6 bases outside the gene matches. The CDR3 nucleotides are TGTGCCAGCAGACTACTAGCGGTCTCAGATACGCAGTATTTT. Translated: CASRLLAVSDTQYF.

V and J are TRBV29-1 and TRBJ1-2; TRBD1 matches at 9 bases. The CDR3 covers 14 residues. Trimming removed 5 bases from V and 2 bases from J; junction bases left unmatched: 6. The germline V gene has CDR1 SQVTM and CDR2 ANQGSEA. CDR3 coding DNA: TGCAGCGTTCCTACCGGGACAGGGAACTATGGCTACACCTTC. Amino acids: CSVPTGTGNYGYTF.

V gene TRBV18 combines with J gene TRBJ1-5; D is unclear. The CDR3 sequence is 12 residues long. V was trimmed by 3 bases and J by 4 bases, leaving 4 bases between them. Germline V gives CDR1 KGHSH, CDR2 LQKENI. CDR3 sequence (DNA): TGTGCCAGCTCACCGGTTAATCAGCCCCAGCATTTT. Residues: CASSPVNQPQHF.

The chain combines TRBV29-1 with TRBJ2-1; D not resolved. The V gene lost 4 bases and the J gene lost 1 base, with 5 bases spanning the gap. The CDR3 extends over 12 amino acids. The germline V gene encodes CDR1 SQVTM and CDR2 ANQGSEA. CDR3 loop: CSVALSYNEQFF. CDR3 nucleotide sequence: TGCAGCGTTGCACTATCCTACAATGAGCAGTTCTTC.